This is a list of T cell receptor beta chains from one sample in a study of Tregs in tolerant kidney transplant recipients. Measured with immunoSEQ multiplex PCR; TCRdb has only the in-frame clones, and not every one. Of some 55,000 clones listed, approximately 85% are singletons. This sample comprised Tregs from blood, obtained before the transplant. Receptors were obtained from a human donor who received a combined kidney and bone marrow transplant. CDR3s leave out the opening cysteine and the closing phenylalanine or tryptophan. The order of the fields is V gene, CDR3 protein.

>TRBV5-6
ASSLAGLTGVVRETQY
>TRBV19
ASSIFLSGANVLT
>TRBV6-5
ASSLNTNHYYEQY
>TRBV18
ASSPYGTANTEAF
>TRBV18
ASSPGTGSPYEQY
>TRBV11-2
ASSASDPYSSYNEQF
>TRBV5-5
ASSPGGANTGELF
>TRBV10-3
AISEGNEKLF
>TRBV19
ASGGQAADTQY
>TRBV11-1
ASSSRDGDTEAF
>TRBV9
ASSQQGSGYNEQF
>TRBV5-4
ASSLVAGKHTYNEQF
>TRBV11-3
ASSHRGSLWGTGELF
>TRBV18
ASSPQGASETQY
>TRBV6-1
ASSTPGLTDTQY
>TRBV7-2
ASSPTWGKPQETQY
>TRBV28
ASSLLGETQY
>TRBV5-1
ASSLTGGTEAF
>TRBV19
ASSMIRTNSPLH
>TRBV25-1
ASSESLGGPGSPLH
>TRBV14
ASSQDLPGRDYNEQF
>TRBV5-6
ASSWVGGARTEAF
>TRBV20-1
SASQQETQY
>TRBV5-8
ASSLWGVYNEQF
>TRBV4-3
ASSQDRVTGANVLT
>TRBV11-2
ASSRDFDGYT
>TRBV5-4
ASTQTGSNYGYT
>TRBV27
ASSPRDRGFWATEAF
>TRBV27
ASSLGGVYTGELF
>TRBV6-4
ASSESGAHQPQH
>TRBV5-1
ASSLAGPYEQY